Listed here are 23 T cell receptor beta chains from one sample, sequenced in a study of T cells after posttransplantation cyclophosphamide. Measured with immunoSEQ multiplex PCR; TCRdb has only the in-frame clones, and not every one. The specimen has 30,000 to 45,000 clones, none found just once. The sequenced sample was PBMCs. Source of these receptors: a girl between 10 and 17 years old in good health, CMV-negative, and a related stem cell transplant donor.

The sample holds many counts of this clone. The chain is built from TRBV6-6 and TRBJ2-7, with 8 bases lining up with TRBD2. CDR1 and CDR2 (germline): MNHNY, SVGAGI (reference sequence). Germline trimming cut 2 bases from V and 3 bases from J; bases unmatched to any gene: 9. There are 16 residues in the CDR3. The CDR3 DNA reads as TGTGCCAGCAGTTACGGGGAGGCGGGAGGCTTCTACGAGCAGTACTTC. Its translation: CASSYGEAGGFYEQYF.

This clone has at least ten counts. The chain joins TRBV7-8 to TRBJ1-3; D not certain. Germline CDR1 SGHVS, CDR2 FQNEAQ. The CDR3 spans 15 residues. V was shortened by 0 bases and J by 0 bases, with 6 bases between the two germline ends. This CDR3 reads CASSLAGLSGNTIYF. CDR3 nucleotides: TGTGCCAGCAGCTTAGCGGGCCTCTCTGGAAACACCATATATTTT.

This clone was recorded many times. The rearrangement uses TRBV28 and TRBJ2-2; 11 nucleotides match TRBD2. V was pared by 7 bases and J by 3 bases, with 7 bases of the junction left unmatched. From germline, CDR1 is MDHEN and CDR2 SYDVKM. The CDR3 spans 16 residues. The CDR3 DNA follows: TGTGCCAGCACCCTAACTAGCGGGAGCCACACCGGGGAGCTGTTTTTT. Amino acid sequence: CASTLTSGSHTGELFF.

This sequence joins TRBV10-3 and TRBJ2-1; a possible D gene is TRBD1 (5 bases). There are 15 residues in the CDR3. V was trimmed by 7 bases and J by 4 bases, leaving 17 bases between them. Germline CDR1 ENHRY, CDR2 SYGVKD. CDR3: CAINPKGLGYNEQFF. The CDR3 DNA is TGTGCCATCAATCCCAAGGGGCTCGGGTACAATGAGCAGTTCTTC.

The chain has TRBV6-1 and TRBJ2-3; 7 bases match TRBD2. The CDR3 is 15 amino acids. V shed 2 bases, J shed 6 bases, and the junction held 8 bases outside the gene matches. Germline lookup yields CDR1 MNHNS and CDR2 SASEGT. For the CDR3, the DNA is TGTGCCAGCAGTGAACAGGGCGGGAGACCCGATACGCAGTATTTT. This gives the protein CASSEQGGRPDTQYF.

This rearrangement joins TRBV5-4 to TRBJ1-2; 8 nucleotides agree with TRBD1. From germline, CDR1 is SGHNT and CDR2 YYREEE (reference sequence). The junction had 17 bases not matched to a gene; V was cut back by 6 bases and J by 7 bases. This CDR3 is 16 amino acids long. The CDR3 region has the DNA TGTGCCAGCACCACCCAGGGGGCCTTGGCAGAAGGTGGCTACACCTTC. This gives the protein CASTTQGALAEGGYTF.

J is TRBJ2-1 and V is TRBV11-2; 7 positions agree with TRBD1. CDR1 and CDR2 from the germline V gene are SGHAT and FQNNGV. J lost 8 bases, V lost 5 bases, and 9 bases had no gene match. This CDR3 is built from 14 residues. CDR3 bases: TGTGCCAGCAGCCTCAGGGGGTCTATGGATGAGCAGTTCTTC. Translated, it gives CASSLRGSMDEQFF. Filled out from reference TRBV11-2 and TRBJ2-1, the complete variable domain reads EAGVAQSPRYKIIEKRQSVAFWCNPISGHATLYWYQQILGQGPKLLIQFQNNGVVDDSQLPKDRFSAERLKGVDSTLKIQPAKLEDSAVYLCASSLRGSMDEQFFGPGTRLTVL.

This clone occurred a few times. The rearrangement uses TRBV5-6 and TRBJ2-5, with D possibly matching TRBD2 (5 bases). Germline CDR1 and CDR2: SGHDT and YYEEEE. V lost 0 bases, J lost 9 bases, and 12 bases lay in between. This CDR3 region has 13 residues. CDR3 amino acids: CASSLAGPGAQYF. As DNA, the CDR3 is TGTGCCAGCAGCTTGGCCGGACCCGGGGCCCAGTACTTC.

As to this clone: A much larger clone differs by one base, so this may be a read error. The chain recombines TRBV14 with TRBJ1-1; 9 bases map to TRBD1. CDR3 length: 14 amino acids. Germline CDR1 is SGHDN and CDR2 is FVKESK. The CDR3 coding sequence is TGTGCCGGCAGCCCACAGGGGGCGAACACTGAAGCTTTCTTT. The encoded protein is CAGSPQGANTEAFF.

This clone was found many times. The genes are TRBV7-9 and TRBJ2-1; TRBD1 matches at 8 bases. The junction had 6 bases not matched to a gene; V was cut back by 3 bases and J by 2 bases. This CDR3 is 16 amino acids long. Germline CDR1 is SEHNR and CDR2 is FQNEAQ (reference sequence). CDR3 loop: CASSLGTGLTYNEQFF. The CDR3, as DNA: TGTGCCAGCAGCTTGGGGACAGGACTTACCTACAATGAGCAGTTCTTC. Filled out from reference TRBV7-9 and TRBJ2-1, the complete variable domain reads DTGVSQNPRHKITKRGQNVTFRCDPISEHNRLYWYRQTLGQGPEFLTYFQNEAQLEKSRLLSDRFSAERPKGSFSTLEIQRTEQGDSAMYLCASSLGTGLTYNEQFFGPGTRLTVL.

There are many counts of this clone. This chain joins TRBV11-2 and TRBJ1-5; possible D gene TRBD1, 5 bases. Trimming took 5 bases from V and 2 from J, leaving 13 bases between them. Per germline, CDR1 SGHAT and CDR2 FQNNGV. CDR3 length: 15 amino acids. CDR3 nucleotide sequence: TGTGCCAGCAGCCAAACAGGATGGGGCAATCAGCCCCAGCATTTT. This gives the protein CASSQTGWGNQPQHF.

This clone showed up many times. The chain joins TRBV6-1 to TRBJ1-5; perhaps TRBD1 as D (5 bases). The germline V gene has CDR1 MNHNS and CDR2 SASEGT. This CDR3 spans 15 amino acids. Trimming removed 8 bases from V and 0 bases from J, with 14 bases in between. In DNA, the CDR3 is TGTGCCAGCGAGGGAGGGGCGTATAGCAATCAGCCCCAGCATTTT. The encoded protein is CASEGGAYSNQPQHF.

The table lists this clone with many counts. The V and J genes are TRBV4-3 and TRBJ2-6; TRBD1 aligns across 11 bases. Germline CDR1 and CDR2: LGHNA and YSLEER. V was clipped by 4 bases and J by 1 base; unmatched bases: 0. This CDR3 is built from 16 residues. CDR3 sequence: CASSRDRGSGANVLTF. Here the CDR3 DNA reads TGCGCCAGCAGCCGGGACAGGGGGTCTGGGGCCAACGTCCTGACTTTC.

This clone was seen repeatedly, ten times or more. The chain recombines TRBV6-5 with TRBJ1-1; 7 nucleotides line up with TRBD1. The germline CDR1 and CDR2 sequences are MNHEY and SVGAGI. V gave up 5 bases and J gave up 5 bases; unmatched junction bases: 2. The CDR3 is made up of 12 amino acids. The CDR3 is CASSPGGTEAFF. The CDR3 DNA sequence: TGTGCCAGCAGTCCAGGGGGGACTGAAGCTTTCTTT.

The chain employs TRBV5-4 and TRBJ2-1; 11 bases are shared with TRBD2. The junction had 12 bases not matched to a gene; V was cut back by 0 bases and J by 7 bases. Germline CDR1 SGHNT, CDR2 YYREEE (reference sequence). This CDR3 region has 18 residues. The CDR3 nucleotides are TGTGCCAGCAGCTTGGTCAGACTAGCGGGGATTCATGTGAATGAGCAGTTCTTC. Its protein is CASSLVRLAGIHVNEQFF. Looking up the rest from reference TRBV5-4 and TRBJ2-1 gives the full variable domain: ETGVTQSPTHLIKTRGQQVTLRCSSQSGHNTVSWYQQALGQGPQFIFQYYREEENGRGNFPPRFSGLQFPNYSSELNVNALELDDSALYLCASSLVRLAGIHVNEQFFGPGTRLTVL.

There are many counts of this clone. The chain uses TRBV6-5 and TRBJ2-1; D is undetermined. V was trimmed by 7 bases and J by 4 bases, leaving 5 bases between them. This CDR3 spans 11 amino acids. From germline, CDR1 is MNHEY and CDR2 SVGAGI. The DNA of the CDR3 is TGTGCCAGCACCCTATACAATGAGCAGTTCTTC. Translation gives CASTLYNEQFF.

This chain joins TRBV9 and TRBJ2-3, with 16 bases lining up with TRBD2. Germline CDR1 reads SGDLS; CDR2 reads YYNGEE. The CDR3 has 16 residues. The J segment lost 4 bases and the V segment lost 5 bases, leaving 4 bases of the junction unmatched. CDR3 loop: CASSTGTSGGADTQYF. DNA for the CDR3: TGTGCCAGCAGTACCGGGACTAGCGGGGGGGCAGATACGCAGTATTTT.

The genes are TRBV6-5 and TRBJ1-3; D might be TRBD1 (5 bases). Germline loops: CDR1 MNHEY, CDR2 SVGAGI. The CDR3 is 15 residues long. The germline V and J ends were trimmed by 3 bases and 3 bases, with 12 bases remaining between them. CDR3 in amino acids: CASSYRGLGGNTIYF. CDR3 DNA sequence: TGTGCCAGCAGTTATCGGGGACTTGGTGGAAACACCATATATTTT.

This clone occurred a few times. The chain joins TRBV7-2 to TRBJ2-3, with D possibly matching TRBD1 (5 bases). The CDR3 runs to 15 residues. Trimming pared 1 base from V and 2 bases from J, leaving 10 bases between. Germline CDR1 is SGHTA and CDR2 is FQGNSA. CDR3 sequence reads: CASSLGAGITDTQYF. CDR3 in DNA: TGTGCCAGCAGCTTAGGGGCAGGGATCACAGATACGCAGTATTTT.

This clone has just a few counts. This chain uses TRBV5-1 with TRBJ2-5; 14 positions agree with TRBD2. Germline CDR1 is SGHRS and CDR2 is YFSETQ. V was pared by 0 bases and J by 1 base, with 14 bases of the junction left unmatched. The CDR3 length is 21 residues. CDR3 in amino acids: CASSLAPKRPGLAGVQETQYF. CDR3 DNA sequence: TGCGCCAGCAGCTTGGCACCCAAAAGACCGGGACTAGCGGGGGTCCAAGAGACCCAGTACTTC.

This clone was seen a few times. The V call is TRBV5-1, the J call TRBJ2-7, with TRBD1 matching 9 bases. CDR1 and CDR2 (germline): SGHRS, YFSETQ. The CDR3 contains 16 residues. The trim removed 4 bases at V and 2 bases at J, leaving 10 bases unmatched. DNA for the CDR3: TGCGCCAGCAGCGGGCCAACGGGACAGGGCCCCTACGAGCAGTACTTC. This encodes CASSGPTGQGPYEQYF.

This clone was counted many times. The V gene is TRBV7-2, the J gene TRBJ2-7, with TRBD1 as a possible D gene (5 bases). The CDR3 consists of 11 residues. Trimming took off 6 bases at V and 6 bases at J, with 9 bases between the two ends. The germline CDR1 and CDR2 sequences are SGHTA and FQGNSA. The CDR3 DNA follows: TGTGCCAGCAGTCAGGGTTCCGAGCAGTACTTC. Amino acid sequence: CASSQGSEQYF. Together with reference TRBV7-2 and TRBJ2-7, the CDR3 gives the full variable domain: GAGVSQSPSNKVTEKGKDVELRCDPISGHTALYWYRQSLGQGLEFLIYFQGNSAPDKSGLPSDRFSAERTGGSVSTLTIQRTQQEDSAVYLCASSQGSEQYFGPGTRLTVT.

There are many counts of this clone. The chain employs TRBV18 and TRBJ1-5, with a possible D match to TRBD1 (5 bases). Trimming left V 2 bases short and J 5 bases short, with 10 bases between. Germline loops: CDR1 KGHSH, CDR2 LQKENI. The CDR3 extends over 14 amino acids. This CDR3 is CASSPNQGDQPQHF. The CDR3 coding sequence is TGTGCCAGCTCACCAAACCAGGGCGATCAGCCCCAGCATTTT.